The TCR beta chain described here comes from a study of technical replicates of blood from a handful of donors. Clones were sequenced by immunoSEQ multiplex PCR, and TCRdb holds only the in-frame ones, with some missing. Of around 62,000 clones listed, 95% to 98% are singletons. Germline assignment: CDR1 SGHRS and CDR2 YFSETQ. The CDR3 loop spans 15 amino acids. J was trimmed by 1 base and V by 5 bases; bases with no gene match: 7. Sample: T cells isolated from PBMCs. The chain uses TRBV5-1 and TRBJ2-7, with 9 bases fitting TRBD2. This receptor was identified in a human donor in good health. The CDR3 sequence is CASRRSAGGSYEQYF. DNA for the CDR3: TGCGCCAGCAGACGGTCAGCGGGGGGTTCCTACGAGCAGTACTTC.